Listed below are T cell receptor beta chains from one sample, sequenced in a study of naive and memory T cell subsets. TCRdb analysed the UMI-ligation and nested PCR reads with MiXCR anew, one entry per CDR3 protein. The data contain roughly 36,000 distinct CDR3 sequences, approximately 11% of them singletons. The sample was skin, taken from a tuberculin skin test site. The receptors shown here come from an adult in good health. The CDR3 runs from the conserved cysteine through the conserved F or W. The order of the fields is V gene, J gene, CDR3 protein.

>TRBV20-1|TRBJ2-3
CSARTSADTQYF
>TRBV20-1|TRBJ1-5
CSARDPRQSSNQPQHF
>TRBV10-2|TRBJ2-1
CASSDFGVTGAEQFF
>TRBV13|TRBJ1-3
CASSSLWGRTGPYSGNTIYF
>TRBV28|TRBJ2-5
CASYSPHLSPMGETQYF
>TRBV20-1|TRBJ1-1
CSASRQGNTEAFF
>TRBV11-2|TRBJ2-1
CASSPRIRVNEQFF
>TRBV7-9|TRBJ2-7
CASSRTGLGSEQYF
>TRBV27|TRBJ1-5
CASSLSGGARQPQHF
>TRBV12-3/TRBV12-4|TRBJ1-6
CASSMGGESNSPLHF
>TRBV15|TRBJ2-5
CATSRRTGQETQYF
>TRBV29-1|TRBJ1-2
CSVEYGRAYTF
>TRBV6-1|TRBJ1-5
CASKEPGRTTQPQHF
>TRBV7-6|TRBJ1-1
CASSFSIPTAGTEAFF
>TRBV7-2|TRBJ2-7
CASSLGGTVREQYF
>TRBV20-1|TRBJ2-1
CSASRLAGVGNEQFF
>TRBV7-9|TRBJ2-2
CASSTGVEELFF
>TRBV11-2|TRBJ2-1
CASSFQVYNEQFF
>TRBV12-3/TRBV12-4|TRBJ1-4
CASSKQGGYNEKLFF
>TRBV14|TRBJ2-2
CASRTQPYTGELFF
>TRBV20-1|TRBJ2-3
CSAPAGAVDTQYF
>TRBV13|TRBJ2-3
CASSLVSAGADTQYF
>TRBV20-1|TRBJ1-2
CSAPGWANYGYTF
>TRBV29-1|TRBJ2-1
CSARDTGKNNEQFF
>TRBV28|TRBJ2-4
CASSLLQQGFSIQYF
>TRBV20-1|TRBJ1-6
CSARHRPGQGYNSPLHF
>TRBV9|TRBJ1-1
CASSPRENTEAFF
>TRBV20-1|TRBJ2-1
CSALSLNSLYNEQFF
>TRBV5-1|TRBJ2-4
CASSLLAGAKNIQYF
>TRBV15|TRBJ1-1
CATSNPSGTGLRNTEAFF
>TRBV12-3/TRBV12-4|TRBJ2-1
CASKSPGGASSSYNEQFF
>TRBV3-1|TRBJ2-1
CASSRLAGSREQFF
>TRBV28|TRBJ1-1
CASSLSQGGYTEAFF
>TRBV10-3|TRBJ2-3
CAISESGTTPTDTQYF
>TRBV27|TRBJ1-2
CASSLSWGYGYTF
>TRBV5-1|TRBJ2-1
CASSRFRTDNEQFF
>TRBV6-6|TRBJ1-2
CASSPPRGSATLYGYTF
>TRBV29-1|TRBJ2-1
CSVEDVTAGTGTYNEQFF
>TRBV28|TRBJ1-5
CASSLGHNQPQHF
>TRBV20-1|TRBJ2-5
CSARDATGLQETQYF
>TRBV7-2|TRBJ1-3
CASSPTRSSGNTIYF